This T cell receptor (beta chain) emerged from a study of cytomegalovirus exposure and HLA in healthy donors. Study at large: Sequencing of 180 million or so T cells in an earlier analysis found 90 million to 120 million unique TCR beta sequences.

The length of the CDR3 is 14 residues. V lost 6 bases and J lost 4, with 13 bases in between. CDR1 is MNHEY, CDR2 SMNVEV, per germline (reference sequence). 60 Vbeta and 13 Jbeta primers were used in PCR. Profiled with immunoSEQ multiplex PCR; TCRdb holds only in-frame clones, not every one. Among under 130,000 clones, less than 85% were seen once, and the ten largest hold roughly 8.2%. The receptor comes from a man between 35 and 55 years old in good health and CMV-seropositive. What was sequenced was PBMCs. The chain employs TRBV27 and TRBJ1-5; D not certain. Here the CDR3 DNA reads TGTGCCAGCAGCCCCACGGGAGGTAATCAGCCCCAGCATTTT. Translated, it gives CASSPTGGNQPQHF.